This T cell receptor (beta chain) was retrieved from a study of T cells in localized non-small cell lung cancer. Germline V CDR1 and CDR2: GTSNPN, SVGIG (reference sequence). The CDR3 is made up of 14 amino acids. The ends lost 0 bases at V and 2 bases at J; junction bases unmatched: 2. Assay used: immunoSEQ multiplex PCR; TCRdb lists only in-frame clones, some missing. The sample shows tens of thousands of clones, roughly 90% of them seen only once. About this clone itself: The antigen is not known.

Broader study findings: The greatest T cell clonality was found in uninvolved adjacent lung (higher than in tumor). Because only a single region of the tumor was sequenced, heterogeneity remains possible. Of the top 100 tumor clones, median approximately 50 were in adjacent lung, over 25 among its top 100. Longer overall survival was linked to higher blood T cell density.

The source of this sequence is a male donor aged 60 or over with stage I lung adenocarcinoma. The rearrangement links TRBV30 to TRBJ2-7; 9 bases fit TRBD1. Material: peripheral blood, obtained before any cancer treatment. CDR3 residues: CAWSVTGGPYEQYF. The CDR3 DNA reads as TGTGCCTGGAGTGTCACAGGGGGCCCCTACGAGCAGTACTTC.